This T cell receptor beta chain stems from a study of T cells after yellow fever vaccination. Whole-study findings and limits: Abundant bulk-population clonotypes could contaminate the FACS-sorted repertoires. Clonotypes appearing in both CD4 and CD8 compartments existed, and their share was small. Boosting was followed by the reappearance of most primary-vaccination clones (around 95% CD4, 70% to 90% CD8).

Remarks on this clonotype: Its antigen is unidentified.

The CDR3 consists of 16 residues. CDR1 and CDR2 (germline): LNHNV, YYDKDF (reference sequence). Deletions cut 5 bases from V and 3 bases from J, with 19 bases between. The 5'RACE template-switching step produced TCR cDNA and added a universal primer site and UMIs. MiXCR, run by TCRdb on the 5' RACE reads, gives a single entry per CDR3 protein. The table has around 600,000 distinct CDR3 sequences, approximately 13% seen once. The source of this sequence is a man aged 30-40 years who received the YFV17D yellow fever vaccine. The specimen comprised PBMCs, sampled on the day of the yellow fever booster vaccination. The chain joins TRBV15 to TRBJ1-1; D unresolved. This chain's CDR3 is CATSWTLGVQDTEAFF. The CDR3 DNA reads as TGTGCCACCAGCTGGACCCTCGGGGTCCAGGACACTGAAGCTTTCTTT.